This T cell receptor beta chain was retrieved from a study of siplizumab effects on memory and regulatory T cells. Per sample, roughly 10^5 TCR templates were assayed. Clones were read by immunoSEQ multiplex PCR, and TCRdb kept only the in-frame ones, dropping some. The table shows 60,000 to 65,000 clones, with less than 80% occurring only once. With 5 bases removed from V and 6 bases from J, the gap between germline ends came to 5 bases. This CDR3 is built from 12 residues. Germline V gene data show CDR1 as SGHTA and CDR2 as FQGNSA. This clone has a handful of counts. The chain is built from TRBV7-2 and TRBJ1-6; D gene ambiguous. Sample: memory CD4+ T cells sorted from blood. The TCR comes from a human donor in good health. The CDR3 sequence is CASSRTNSPLHF. The CDR3 nucleotides read TGTGCCAGCAGCCGAACTAATTCACCCCTCCACTTT.